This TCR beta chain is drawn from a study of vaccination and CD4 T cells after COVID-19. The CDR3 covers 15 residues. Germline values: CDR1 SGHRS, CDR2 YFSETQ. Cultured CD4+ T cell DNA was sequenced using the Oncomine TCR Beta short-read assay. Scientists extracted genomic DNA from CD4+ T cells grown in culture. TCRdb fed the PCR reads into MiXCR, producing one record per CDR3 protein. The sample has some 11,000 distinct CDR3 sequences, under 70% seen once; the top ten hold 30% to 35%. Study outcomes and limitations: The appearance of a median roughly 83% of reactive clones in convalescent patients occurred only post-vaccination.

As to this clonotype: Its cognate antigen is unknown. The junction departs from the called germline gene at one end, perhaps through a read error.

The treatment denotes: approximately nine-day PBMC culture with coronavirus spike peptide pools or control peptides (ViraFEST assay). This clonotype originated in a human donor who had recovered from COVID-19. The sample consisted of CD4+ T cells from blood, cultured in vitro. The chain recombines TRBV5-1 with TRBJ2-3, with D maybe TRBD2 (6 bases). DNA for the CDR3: TGCGCCAGCGGCTTGGGCGGGGTTAGCACAGATACGCAGTATTTT. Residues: CASGLGGVSTDTQYF.